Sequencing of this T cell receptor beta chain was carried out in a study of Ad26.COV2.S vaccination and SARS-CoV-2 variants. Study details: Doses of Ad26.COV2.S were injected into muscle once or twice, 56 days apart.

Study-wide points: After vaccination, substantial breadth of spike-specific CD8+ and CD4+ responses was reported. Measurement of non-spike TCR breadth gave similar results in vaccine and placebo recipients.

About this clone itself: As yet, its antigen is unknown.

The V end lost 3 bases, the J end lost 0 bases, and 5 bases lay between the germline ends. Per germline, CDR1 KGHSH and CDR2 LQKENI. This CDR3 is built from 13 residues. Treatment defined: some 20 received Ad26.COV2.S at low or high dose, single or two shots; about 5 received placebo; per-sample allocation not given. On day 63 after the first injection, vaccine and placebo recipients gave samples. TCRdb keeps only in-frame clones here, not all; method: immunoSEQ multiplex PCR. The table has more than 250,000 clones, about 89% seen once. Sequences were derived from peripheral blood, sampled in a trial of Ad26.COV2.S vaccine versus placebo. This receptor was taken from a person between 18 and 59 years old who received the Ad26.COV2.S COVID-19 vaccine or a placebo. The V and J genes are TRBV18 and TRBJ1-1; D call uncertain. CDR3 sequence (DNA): TGTGCCAGCTCACCGCTGGTGAACACTGAAGCTTTCTTT. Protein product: CASSPLVNTEAFF.